Listed below are T cell receptor beta chains from one sample, sequenced in a study of CD8 T cells in Susac syndrome. Via MiXCR, TCRdb re-called the immunoSEQ multiplex PCR reads, giving one row per CDR3 protein. Of approximately 90,000 distinct CDR3 sequences detected, over 85% appear once; the ten largest clones hold less than 0.35%. The sequenced sample consisted of CD8+ T cells from PBMCs. These receptors were taken from a human donor in good health. Both conserved end residues are part of each CDR3. The order of the fields is V gene, D gene, J gene, clone size, CDR3 protein, CDR3 DNA. A D gene is named only where the DNA matches it firmly. The size of a clone is reported for some rows only, either as once, few or many, or as a class for expanded clones.

>TRBV3-1|.|TRBJ2-7|.
CASSQDGPYEQYF
TGTGCCAGCAGCCAAGATGGTCCCTACGAGCAGTACTTC
>TRBV4-2|TRBD1|TRBJ2-1|.
CASSLSETGDDNEQFF
TGTGCCAGCAGCCTCTCGGAGACAGGGGACGACAATGAGCAGTTCTTC
>TRBV6-5|.|TRBJ2-1|.
CASRPVGNEQFF
TGTGCCAGCCGCCCAGTGGGGAATGAGCAGTTCTTC
>TRBV19|.|TRBJ1-1|.
CASSMRGGPEAFF
TGTGCCAGTAGTATGAGGGGGGGCCCTGAAGCTTTCTTT
>TRBV6-5|.|TRBJ1-1|.
CASKTSGRTEAFF
TGTGCCAGCAAGACATCAGGGCGGACTGAAGCTTTCTTT
>TRBV2|TRBD2|TRBJ2-5|.
CASLLAGYEETQYF
TGTGCCAGCCTACTAGCGGGGTACGAAGAGACCCAGTACTTC
>TRBV29-1|TRBD1|TRBJ2-7|.
CSVGPGTGIGEQYF
TGCAGCGTTGGCCCTGGGACAGGGATAGGCGAGCAGTACTTC
>TRBV20-1|.|TRBJ1-2|.
CSAGGARDTDYTF
TGCAGTGCCGGGGGGGCCCGGGACACCGACTACACCTTC
>TRBV4-1|TRBD1|TRBJ1-1|.
CASSQQQGITEAFF
TGCGCCAGCAGCCAGCAACAGGGGATCACTGAAGCTTTCTTT
>TRBV7-9|TRBD1|TRBJ2-7|.
CASSLVRTGGGEQYF
TGTGCCAGCAGCTTAGTTAGGACAGGGGGTGGCGAGCAGTACTTC
>TRBV18|.|TRBJ2-6|.
CASSLGEISGANVLTF
TGTGCCAGCTCACTCGGGGAAATCTCTGGGGCCAACGTCCTGACTTTC
>TRBV5-6|.|TRBJ1-5|.
CASSFGREQPQHF
TGTGCCAGCAGCTTTGGACGGGAGCAGCCCCAGCATTTT
>TRBV7-2|TRBD1|TRBJ2-5|.
CASSAETGARETQYF
TGTGCCAGCAGCGCCGAGACAGGGGCGAGAGAGACCCAGTACTTC
>TRBV30|TRBD1|TRBJ1-1|.
CAWRDDRDIAEAFF
TGTGCCTGGAGGGATGACAGGGACATCGCTGAAGCTTTCTTT
>TRBV15|.|TRBJ2-7|.
CATSGEDTLGYEQYF
TGTGCCACCAGCGGAGAGGACACCTTGGGGTACGAGCAGTACTTC
>TRBV5-6|.|TRBJ2-7|.
CASSLGTYEQYF
TGTGCCAGCAGTTTAGGAACCTACGAGCAGTACTTC
>TRBV13|TRBD2|TRBJ2-1|.
CASSLREGGRNEQFF
TGTGCCAGCAGCCTCCGGGAGGGGGGAAGAAATGAGCAGTTCTTC
>TRBV7-8|TRBD1|TRBJ1-2|.
CASSSTGDQGYGYTF
TGTGCCAGCAGCTCAACAGGGGACCAGGGCTATGGCTACACCTTC
>TRBV7-9|TRBD1|TRBJ1-2|.
CASSDYRDRESYGYTF
TGTGCCAGCAGCGACTACCGGGACAGGGAGTCCTATGGCTACACCTTC
>TRBV5-1|TRBD1|TRBJ2-1|once
CASMDRGRNEQFF
TGCGCCAGCATGGACAGGGGTCGGAATGAGCAGTTCTTC
>TRBV27|.|TRBJ1-1|.
CASSLRRGRRTEAFF
TGTGCCAGCAGTTTACGAAGGGGGAGGAGAACTGAAGCTTTCTTT
>TRBV5-6|.|TRBJ1-1|.
CASSRGDGEAFF
TGTGCCAGCAGCCGCGGTGACGGTGAAGCTTTCTTT
>TRBV3-1|.|TRBJ2-7|.
CASSQVLGRKQYF
TGTGCCAGCAGCCAAGTACTTGGGAGAAAGCAGTACTTC
>TRBV7-2|.|TRBJ1-1|.
CASSLVRGAEAFF
TGTGCCAGCAGCTTAGTTCGGGGTGCTGAAGCTTTCTTT
>TRBV3-1|.|TRBJ1-2|once
CASSHSGGGGYGYTF
TGTGCCAGCTCCCACTCAGGTGGGGGGGGCTATGGCTACACCTTC
>TRBV20-1|TRBD1|TRBJ1-1|.
CSARDREQGIVAFF
TGCAGTGCTAGAGATCGAGAACAGGGGATTGTAGCTTTCTTT
>TRBV11-2|.|TRBJ1-3|.
CASSTRPFSENTIYF
TGTGCCAGCAGCACCCGACCTTTCTCTGAAAACACCATATATTTT
>TRBV7-9|TRBD2|TRBJ2-5|.
CASSLFGGGYQETQYF
TGTGCCAGCAGCTTATTTGGCGGGGGGTACCAAGAGACCCAGTACTTC
>TRBV19|.|TRBJ1-4|.
CASSIAGPPGEKLFF
TGTGCCAGTAGTATTGCGGGGCCGCCGGGTGAAAAACTGTTTTTT
>TRBV30|.|TRBJ2-7|.
CAWSAPPANYEQYF
TGTGCCTGGAGTGCCCCCCCAGCGAACTACGAGCAGTACTTC
>TRBV5-6|.|TRBJ1-2|.
CASSLGSNYGYTF
TGTGCCAGCAGCTTGGGCAGTAACTATGGCTACACCTTC
>TRBV2|.|TRBJ2-4|once
CASSVTLGGYIQYF
TGTGCCAGCAGTGTGACCTTAGGCGGTTACATTCAGTACTTC
>TRBV29-1|.|TRBJ2-6|.
CSVGGVVGANVLTF
TGCAGCGTTGGAGGGGTGGTAGGGGCCAACGTCCTGACTTTC
>TRBV4-1|TRBD1|TRBJ2-3|.
CASSQEQDRVTDTQYF
TGCGCCAGCAGCCAAGAGCAGGACAGGGTCACAGATACGCAGTATTTT
>TRBV12-3/TRBV12-4|TRBD1|TRBJ1-2|.
CASSFGQGDYGYTF
TGTGCCAGCAGTTTCGGACAGGGCGACTATGGCTACACCTTC
>TRBV29-1|.|TRBJ2-5|.
CSVGTIQETQYF
TGCAGCGTTGGGACTATTCAAGAGACCCAGTACTTC
>TRBV20-1|TRBD1|TRBJ1-5|.
CSARPRRGEGNQPQHF
TGCAGTGCTAGACCCCGCAGGGGGGAGGGCAATCAGCCCCAGCATTTT
>TRBV13|.|TRBJ2-4|.
CASSSAKNIQYF
TGTGCCAGCAGCTCAGCCAAAAACATTCAGTACTTC
>TRBV19|.|TRBJ1-2|.
CASNQMGPYGYTF
TGTGCCAGTAACCAGATGGGACCTTATGGCTACACCTTC
>TRBV19|.|TRBJ2-7|.
CASSDSLLTYEQYF
TGTGCCAGTAGTGACAGCTTACTTACCTACGAGCAGTACTTC
>TRBV29-1|.|TRBJ2-2|.
CSVMAPAYTGELFF
TGCAGCGTTATGGCCCCAGCGTACACCGGGGAGCTGTTTTTT
>TRBV4-1|.|TRBJ2-3|.
CASSQAQATDTQYF
TGCGCCAGCAGCCAAGCTCAGGCCACAGATACGCAGTATTTT
>TRBV11-2|.|TRBJ2-1|.
CASAGGREQFF
TGTGCCAGTGCCGGGGGGCGTGAGCAGTTCTTC
>TRBV20-1|TRBD1|TRBJ2-7|.
CSARAGDRPPNYEQYF
TGCAGTGCTAGAGCTGGGGACAGGCCCCCCAACTACGAGCAGTACTTC
>TRBV9|TRBD2|TRBJ2-1|.
CASSSSGGDANEQFF
TGTGCCAGCAGCTCGAGCGGGGGGGATGCCAATGAGCAGTTCTTC
>TRBV15|TRBD2|TRBJ2-1|.
CATSMTSGYGEQFF
TGTGCCACCAGCATGACTAGCGGGTACGGTGAGCAGTTCTTC
>TRBV14|TRBD1|TRBJ1-2|.
CASSQTGTGHYGYTF
TGTGCCAGCAGCCAGACAGGGACAGGGCACTATGGCTACACCTTC
>TRBV11-2|.|TRBJ2-3|once
CASSLWGRSRTDTQYF
TGTGCCAGCAGCCTTTGGGGCAGGAGCCGCACAGATACGCAGTATTTT
>TRBV27|.|TRBJ2-2|.
CASTQGTGELFF
TGTGCCAGCACTCAGGGGACCGGGGAGCTGTTTTTT
>TRBV12-3/TRBV12-4|TRBD1|TRBJ2-1|.
CASSHTGASSYNEQFF
TGTGCCAGCAGCCATACAGGGGCGAGCTCCTACAATGAGCAGTTCTTC
>TRBV20-1|TRBD2|TRBJ2-7|.
CSASPKRGPTYEQYF
TGCAGTGCTAGCCCAAAGCGGGGGCCCACCTACGAGCAGTACTTC
>TRBV6-6|.|TRBJ2-1|.
CASSYSWRGPYNEQFF
TGTGCCAGCAGTTACTCATGGCGGGGTCCCTACAATGAGCAGTTCTTC
>TRBV12-3/TRBV12-4|.|TRBJ2-1|.
CASSSPTEEEQFF
TGTGCCAGCAGTTCCCCGACGGAGGAGGAGCAGTTCTTC
>TRBV20-1|.|TRBJ1-5|.
CSATGREVSNQPQHF
TGCAGTGCTACGGGCAGGGAAGTCAGCAATCAGCCCCAGCATTTT
>TRBV9|TRBD1|TRBJ1-1|once
CASSVGEGQWRIGTEAFF
TGTGCCAGCAGCGTAGGCGAGGGACAGTGGAGGATCGGCACTGAAGCTTTCTTT
>TRBV9|.|TRBJ1-4|.
CASSAWSTPGEKLFF
TGTGCCAGCAGCGCTTGGTCCACCCCTGGGGAAAAACTGTTTTTT
>TRBV14|TRBD1|TRBJ1-2|.
CASSQDGDRYGYTF
TGTGCCAGCAGCCAAGATGGGGACAGATATGGCTACACCTTC